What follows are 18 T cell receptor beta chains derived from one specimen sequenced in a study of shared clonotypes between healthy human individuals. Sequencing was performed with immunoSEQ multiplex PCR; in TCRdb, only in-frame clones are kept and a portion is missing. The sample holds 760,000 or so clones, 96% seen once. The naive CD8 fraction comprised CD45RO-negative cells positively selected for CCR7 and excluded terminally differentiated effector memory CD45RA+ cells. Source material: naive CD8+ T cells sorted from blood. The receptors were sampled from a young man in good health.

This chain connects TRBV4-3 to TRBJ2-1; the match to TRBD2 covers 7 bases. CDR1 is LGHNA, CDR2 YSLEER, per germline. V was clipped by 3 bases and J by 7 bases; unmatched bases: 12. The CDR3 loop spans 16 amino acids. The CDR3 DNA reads TGCGCCAGCAGCCAGGCCCTGGCGGGAGCGTTAAATGAGCAGTTCTTC. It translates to CASSQALAGALNEQFF.

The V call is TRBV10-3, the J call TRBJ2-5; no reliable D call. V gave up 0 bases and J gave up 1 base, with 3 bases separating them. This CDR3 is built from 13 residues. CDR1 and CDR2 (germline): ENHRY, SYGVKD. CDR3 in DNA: TGTGCCATCAGTGAGTCCCGCCAAGAGACCCAGTACTTC. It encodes CAISESRQETQYF.

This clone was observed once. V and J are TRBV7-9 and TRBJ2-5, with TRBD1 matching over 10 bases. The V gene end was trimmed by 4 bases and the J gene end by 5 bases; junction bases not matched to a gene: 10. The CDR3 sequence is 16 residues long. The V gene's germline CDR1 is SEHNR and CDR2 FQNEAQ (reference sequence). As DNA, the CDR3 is TGTGCCAGCAGCTATACGGAGGGACAGGGGTTGGAGACCCAGTACTTC. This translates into CASSYTEGQGLETQYF.

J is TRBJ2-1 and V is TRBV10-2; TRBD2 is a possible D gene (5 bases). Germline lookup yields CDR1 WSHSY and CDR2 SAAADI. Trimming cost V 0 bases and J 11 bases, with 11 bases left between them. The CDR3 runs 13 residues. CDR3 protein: CASSESRVEQQFF. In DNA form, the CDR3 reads TGCGCCAGCAGTGAGTCGAGGGTGGAGCAGCAGTTCTTC.

The CDR3 reads CASSPPGGTIETQYF. CDR3 bases: TGTGCCAGCAGTCCCCCGGGCGGTACCATAGAGACCCAGTACTTC. The chain is built from TRBV27 and TRBJ2-5; no reliable D call. The V end lost 5 bases, the J end lost 4 bases, and 17 bases lay between the germline ends. The CDR3 runs 15 residues. The germline V gene encodes CDR1 MNHEY and CDR2 SMNVEV (reference sequence).

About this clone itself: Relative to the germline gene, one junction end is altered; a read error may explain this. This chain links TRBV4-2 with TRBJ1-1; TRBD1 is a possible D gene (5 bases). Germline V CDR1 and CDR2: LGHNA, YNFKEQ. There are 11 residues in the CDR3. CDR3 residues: CASNQRGMAFF. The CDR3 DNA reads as TGTGCCAGCAACCAAAGGGGCATGGCTTTCTTT.

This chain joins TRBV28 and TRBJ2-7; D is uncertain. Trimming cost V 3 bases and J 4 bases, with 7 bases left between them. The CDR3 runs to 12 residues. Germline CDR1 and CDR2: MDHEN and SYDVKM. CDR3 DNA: TGTGCCAGCAGTTTTCAGCAGTACGAGCAGTACTTC. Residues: CASSFQQYEQYF. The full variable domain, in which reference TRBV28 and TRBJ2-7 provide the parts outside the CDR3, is DVKVTQSSRYLVKRTGEKVFLECVQDMDHENMFWYRQDPGLGLRLIYFSYDVKMKEKGDIPEGYSVSREKKERFSLILESASTNQTSMYLCASSFQQYEQYFGPGTRLTVT.

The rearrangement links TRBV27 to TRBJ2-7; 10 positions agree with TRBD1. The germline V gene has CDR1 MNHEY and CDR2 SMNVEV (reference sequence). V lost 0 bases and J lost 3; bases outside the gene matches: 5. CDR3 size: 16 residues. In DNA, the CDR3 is TGTGCCAGCAGTTTATCGGGGACAGGGGCCGGCTACGAGCAGTACTTC. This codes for CASSLSGTGAGYEQYF.

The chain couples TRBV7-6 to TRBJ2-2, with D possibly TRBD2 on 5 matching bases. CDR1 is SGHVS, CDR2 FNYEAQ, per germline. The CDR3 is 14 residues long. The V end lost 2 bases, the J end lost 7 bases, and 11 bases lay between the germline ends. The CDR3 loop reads CASSLSGVGGELFF. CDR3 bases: TGTGCCAGCAGCTTAAGCGGAGTGGGCGGGGAGCTGTTTTTT.

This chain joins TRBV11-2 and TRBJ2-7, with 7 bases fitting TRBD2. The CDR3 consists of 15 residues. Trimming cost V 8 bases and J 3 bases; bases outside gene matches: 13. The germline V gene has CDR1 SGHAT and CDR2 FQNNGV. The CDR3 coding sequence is TGTGCCAGCGGCCAGTGGGGGGGATTTTTCTACGAGCAGTACTTC. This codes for CASGQWGGFFYEQYF.

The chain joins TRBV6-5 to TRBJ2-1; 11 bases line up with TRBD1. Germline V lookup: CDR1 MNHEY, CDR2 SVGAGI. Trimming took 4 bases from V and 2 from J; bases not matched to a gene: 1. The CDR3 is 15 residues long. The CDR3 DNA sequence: TGTGCCAGCAGTTGGGGACAGGGGGCCTACAATGAGCAGTTCTTC. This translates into CASSWGQGAYNEQFF.

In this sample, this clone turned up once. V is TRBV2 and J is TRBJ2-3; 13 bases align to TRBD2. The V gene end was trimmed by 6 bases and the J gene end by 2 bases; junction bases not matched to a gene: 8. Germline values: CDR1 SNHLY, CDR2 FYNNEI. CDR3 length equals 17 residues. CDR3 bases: TGTGCCAGCAGATCCGGACTAGCGGGGGACAACACAGATACGCAGTATTTT. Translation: CASRSGLAGDNTDTQYF.

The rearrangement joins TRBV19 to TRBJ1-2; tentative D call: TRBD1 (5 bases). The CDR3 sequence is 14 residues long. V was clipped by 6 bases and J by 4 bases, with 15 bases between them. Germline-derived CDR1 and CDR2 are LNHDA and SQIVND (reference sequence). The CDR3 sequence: CASSPGGGGYGYTF. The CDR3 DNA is TGTGCCAGTAGCCCCGGGGGGGGAGGCTATGGCTACACCTTC.

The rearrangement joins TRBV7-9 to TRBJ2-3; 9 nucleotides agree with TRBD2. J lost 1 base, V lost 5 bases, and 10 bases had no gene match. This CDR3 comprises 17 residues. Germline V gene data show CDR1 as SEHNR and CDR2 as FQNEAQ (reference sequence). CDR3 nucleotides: TGTGCCAGCAGCCCACCCCGGGCGGGGGGGGGCACAGATACGCAGTATTTT. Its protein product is CASSPPRAGGGTDTQYF. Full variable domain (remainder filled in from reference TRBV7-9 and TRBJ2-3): DTGVSQNPRHKITKRGQNVTFRCDPISEHNRLYWYRQTLGQGPEFLTYFQNEAQLEKSRLLSDRFSAERPKGSFSTLEIQRTEQGDSAMYLCASSPPRAGGGTDTQYFGPGTRLTVL.

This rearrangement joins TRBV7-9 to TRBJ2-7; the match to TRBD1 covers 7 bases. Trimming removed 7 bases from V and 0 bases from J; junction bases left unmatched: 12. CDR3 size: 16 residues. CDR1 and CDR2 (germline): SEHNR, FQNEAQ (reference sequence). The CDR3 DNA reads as TGTGCCAGCACCCTCCCCGGGACAGACGACTCCTACGAGCAGTACTTC. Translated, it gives CASTLPGTDDSYEQYF.

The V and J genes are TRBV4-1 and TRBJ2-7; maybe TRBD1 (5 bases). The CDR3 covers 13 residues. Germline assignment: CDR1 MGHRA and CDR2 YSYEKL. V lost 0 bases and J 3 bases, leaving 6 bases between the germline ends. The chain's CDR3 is CASSQDQGYEQYF. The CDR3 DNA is TGCGCCAGCAGCCAAGATCAGGGCTACGAGCAGTACTTC.

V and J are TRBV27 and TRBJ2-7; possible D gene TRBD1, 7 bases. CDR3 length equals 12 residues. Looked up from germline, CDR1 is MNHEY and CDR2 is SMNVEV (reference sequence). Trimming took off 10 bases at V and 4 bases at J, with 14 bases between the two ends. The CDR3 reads CATRGDPYEQYF. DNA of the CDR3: TGTGCCACCAGGGGGGATCCTTACGAGCAGTACTTC.

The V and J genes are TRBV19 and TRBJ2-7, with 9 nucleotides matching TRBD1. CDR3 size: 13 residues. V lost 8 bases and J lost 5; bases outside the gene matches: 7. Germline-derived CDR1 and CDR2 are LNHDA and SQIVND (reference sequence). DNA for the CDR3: TGTGCCAGTGGAGCCGGGACAGGGCACGAGCAGTACTTC. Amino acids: CASGAGTGHEQYF. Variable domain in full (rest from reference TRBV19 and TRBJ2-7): DGGITQSPKYLFRKEGQNVTLSCEQNLNHDAMYWYRQDPGQGLRLIYYSQIVNDFQKGDIAEGYSVSREKKESFPLTVTSAQKNPTAFYLCASGAGTGHEQYFGPGTRLTVT.